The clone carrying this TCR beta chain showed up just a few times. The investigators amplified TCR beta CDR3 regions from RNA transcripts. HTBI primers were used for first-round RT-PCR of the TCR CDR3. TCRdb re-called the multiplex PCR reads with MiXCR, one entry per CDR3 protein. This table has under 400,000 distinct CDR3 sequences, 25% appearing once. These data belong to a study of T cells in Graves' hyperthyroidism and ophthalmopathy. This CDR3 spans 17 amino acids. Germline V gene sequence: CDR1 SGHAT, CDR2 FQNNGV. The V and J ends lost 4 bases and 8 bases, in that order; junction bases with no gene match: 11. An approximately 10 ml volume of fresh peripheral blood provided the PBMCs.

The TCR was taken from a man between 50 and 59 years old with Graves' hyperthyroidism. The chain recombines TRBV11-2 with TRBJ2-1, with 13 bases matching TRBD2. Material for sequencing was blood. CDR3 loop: CASSSLGWTSGSDEQFF. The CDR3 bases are TGTGCCAGCAGCTCCCTGGGCTGGACTAGCGGGAGTGATGAGCAGTTCTTC. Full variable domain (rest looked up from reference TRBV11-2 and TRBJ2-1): EAGVAQSPRYKIIEKRQSVAFWCNPISGHATLYWYQQILGQGPKLLIQFQNNGVVDDSQLPKDRFSAERLKGVDSTLKIQPAKLEDSAVYLCASSSLGWTSGSDEQFFGPGTRLTVL.